What follows is one T cell receptor (beta chain) and its context. This CDR3 is also generated by other DNA sequences in the sample. Sequencing templates came from extracted RNA that was reverse transcribed into cDNA. This table comes from immunoSEQ multiplex PCR, and its TCRdb copy is limited to in-frame clones, with some not included. Altogether a few hundred thousand clones are present, 65% to 70% being singletons, with the ten largest covering 1.2%. This sample stems from a study of CD8+ T cells in alopecia areata. With 0 bases removed from V and 1 base from J, the gap between germline ends came to 6 bases. Germline CDR1 and CDR2: GTSNPN and SVGIG (reference sequence). The CDR3 is made up of 13 amino acids.

The chain joins TRBV30 to TRBJ2-5; D gene ambiguous. The sample consisted of CD4+ T cells sorted from blood, taken at week 0. The origin of this receptor is a human donor with alopecia areata. CDR3 DNA sequence: TGTGCCTGGAGTGTACTCGCCCAAGAGACCCAGTACTTC. It yields the protein CAWSVLAQETQYF.